This TCR beta chain is from a study of CD8 T cells in Susac syndrome (dated by TCRdb to the late 2010s). Regarding the research as a whole: Whether CD8+ T cell activation and differentiation in Susac syndrome was antigen driven was tested using repertoire sequencing.

The CDR3, cysteine through phenylalanine, is 14 amino acids long. The retained sequence is limited to the CDR3, 42 bases, with the frame set at the first base. V is pruned by 8 bases and J by 1 base, leaving 5 bases of the junction without a gene match. The germline V gene encodes CDR1 SGHTA and CDR2 FQGTGA. Study-level results and caveats: The TCR sequencing and HLA analysis was acknowledged to have included a relatively small number of individuals.

RNA was extracted using the RNeasy kit, and 0.5 to 1 microgram was reverse transcribed with random hexamers. The immunoSEQ multiplex PCR assay, which covers 54 Vbeta and 13 Jbeta segments, was used to amplify TCR beta CDR3 regions. Bias from PCR amplification was corrected by using a synthetic template baseline for primer optimization and for computational correction. Under the source paper's analysis protocol: Reads were assigned to V, D and J genes according to IMGT and analyzed in immunoSEQ Analyzer, with only productive sequences retained. Clonality was computed as one minus Shannon entropy normalized by log2 of the number of productive unique sequences. Public and private clones were assessed among the 100 most prevalent clones of each patient and control. Clones were defined as Susac-specific when absent from the healthy and MS cohorts, from fewer than 1,200 published viral clones and from other ImmuneACCESS disease sequences. Through fastp at Q25 and MiXCR, TCRdb rebuilt clones from the public reads, retaining in-frame beta chains. CDR3 protein sequences are deduplicated, and each keeps its most common genes and DNA. These V and J calls derive from TCRdb rather than the authors' analysis. Recorded for this sample are 180,000 or so distinct CDR3 sequences; approximately 94% of them occurred a single time. The ten largest clones take up more than 0.1% of the sample.

This clonotype was detected a few times. It has no known antigen specificity. Per-base qualities were not stored, and no clone one base away is much larger. Peripheral blood CD8+ and CD4+ T cells from healthy donors, Susac syndrome patients and multiple sclerosis patients were profiled using high-throughput TCR beta sequencing. The healthy donors served as controls matched for age and sex. CD8+ TEMRA cells were enriched by FACS, while bulk CD8+ and CD4+ T cells were purified by magnetic negative isolation. Blood was drawn into EDTA tubes, processed within 24 hours, and PBMCs were isolated by density gradient centrifugation. PBMCs intended for TCR sequencing were cryopreserved in liquid nitrogen and were subsequently thawed in a 37 degrees C water bath. The sorted or isolated CD4+, CD8+ and CD8+ TEMRA cells had a purity of 90% or higher.

The chain is encoded by TRBV7-3 joined to TRBJ2-1; 7 central nucleotides agree with TRBD2. The receptor was derived from a human donor in good health. Source material: CD4+ T cells from PBMCs. The base sequence is TGTGCCAGCTCACGTAGCGGGTCCTACAATGAGCAGTTCTTC. It translates to CASSRSGSYNEQFF.